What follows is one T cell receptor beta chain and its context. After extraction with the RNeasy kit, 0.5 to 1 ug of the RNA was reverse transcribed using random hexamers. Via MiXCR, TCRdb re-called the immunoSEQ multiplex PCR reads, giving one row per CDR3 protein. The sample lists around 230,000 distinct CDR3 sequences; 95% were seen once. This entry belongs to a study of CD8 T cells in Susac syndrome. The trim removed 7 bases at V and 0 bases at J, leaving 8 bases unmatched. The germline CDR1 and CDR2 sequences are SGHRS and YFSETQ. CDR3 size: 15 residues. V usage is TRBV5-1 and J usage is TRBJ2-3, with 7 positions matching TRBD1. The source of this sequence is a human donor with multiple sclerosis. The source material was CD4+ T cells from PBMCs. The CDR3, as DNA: TGCGCCAGCCGACCGGGGACAGTGAGCACAGATACGCAGTATTTT. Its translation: CASRPGTVSTDTQYF.